This passage covers 25 T cell receptor beta chains from one sample sequenced in a study of T-cell memory formation after mild COVID-19. One entry per CDR3 protein, called by TCRdb with MiXCR from the 5' RACE reads. The table has 92,000 or so distinct CDR3 sequences, approximately 13% seen once. The specimen sequenced was PBMCs or a T cell subset sorted from them (not recorded which). These receptors were collected from an adult woman who had mild COVID-19 (a few samples of this study predate the infection). Cell type and time point are not known.

This clonotype showed up many times. CDR3 loop: CASSLGQGSDTQYF. CDR3 in DNA: TGCGCCAGCAGCTTAGGACAGGGCTCAGATACGCAGTATTTT. V gene TRBV5-1 combines with J gene TRBJ2-3; 8 bases map to TRBD1. The germline V gene encodes CDR1 SGHRS and CDR2 YFSETQ. V trimming: 2 bases; J trimming: 4 bases; junction bases outside the gene matches: 3. This CDR3 is 14 amino acids long.

This clonotype was detected a few times. The chain recombines TRBV12-3 or TRBV12-4 with TRBJ2-7; either TRBD1 or TRBD2 may supply D (5 bases each). The CDR3 totals 14 residues. Trimming took off 3 bases at V and 5 bases at J, with 14 bases between the two ends. The CDR3, as DNA: TGTGCCAGCAGTTTTACCGGGACGATGCACGAGCAGTACTTC. Its protein is CASSFTGTMHEQYF.

The chain has TRBV12-3 or TRBV12-4 and TRBJ2-1, with unresolved D. With 10 bases removed from V and 0 bases from J, the gap between germline ends came to 13 bases. CDR3 length equals 14 residues. CDR3 sequence: CAIARASSYNEQFF. As DNA, the CDR3 is TGTGCCATCGCCCGGGCGAGCTCCTACAATGAGCAGTTCTTC.

This clonotype has ten or more counts. V usage is TRBV7-6 and J usage is TRBJ2-1; D perhaps matches TRBD2 (6 bases). V gave up 5 bases and J gave up 10 bases, with 18 bases separating them. The CDR3 has 14 residues. CDR1 and CDR2 (germline): SGHVS, FNYEAQ. This chain's CDR3 is CASSPGLRRWEQFF. The CDR3 DNA reads TGTGCCAGCAGCCCCGGACTACGTCGCTGGGAGCAGTTCTTC.

The chain has TRBV10-3 and TRBJ2-6; unclear D gene. This CDR3 spans 15 amino acids. V lost 2 bases and J 0 bases, leaving 5 bases between the germline ends. Germline loops: CDR1 ENHRY, CDR2 SYGVKD. CDR3 loop: CAISEQNSGANVLTF. The CDR3 nucleotides read TGTGCCATCAGTGAGCAAAACTCTGGGGCCAACGTCCTGACTTTC.

This clonotype was counted between two and nine times. This chain uses TRBV6-6 with TRBJ1-5; weak D call: TRBD1 (5 bases). The CDR3 consists of 15 residues. V lost 2 bases, J lost 6 bases, and 14 bases lay in between. Germline CDR1 is MNHNY and CDR2 is SVGAGI (reference sequence). The CDR3 spells CASSYPGQGGQPQHF. The CDR3 nucleotides are TGTGCCAGCAGTTACCCAGGGCAGGGAGGTCAGCCCCAGCATTTT.

This clonotype was picked up a small number of times. CDR3 region: CASTGTGPDEQYF. The CDR3 nucleotides are TGTGCCAGTACCGGGACAGGGCCAGACGAGCAGTACTTC. The gene calls are TRBV19 and TRBJ2-7, with 9 bases aligning to TRBD1. The CDR3 is 13 residues long. V gave up 7 bases and J gave up 5 bases; unmatched junction bases: 6. CDR1 and CDR2 (germline): LNHDA, SQIVND (reference sequence).

The sample holds a few counts of this clonotype. CDR3: CASSLYRGSITDTQYF. CDR3 DNA: TGTGCCAGCAGCTTATACAGGGGAAGTATTACAGATACGCAGTATTTT. V gene TRBV11-2 combines with J gene TRBJ2-3; 7 bases agree with TRBD1. The CDR3 contains 16 residues. The V gene's germline CDR1 is SGHAT and CDR2 FQNNGV. V dropped 2 bases and J dropped 3; count of bases not matched to a gene: 8.

This clonotype turned up a few times. Written as DNA, the CDR3 is TGTGCCAGCAGCCAAGTACGGGGGAGAAACACTGAAGCTTTCTTT. Its protein product is CASSQVRGRNTEAFF. This rearrangement joins TRBV3-1 to TRBJ1-1, with D maybe TRBD1 (5 bases). CDR1 and CDR2 (germline): LGHDT, YNNKEL (reference sequence). This CDR3 is built from 15 residues. The V gene lost 1 base and the J gene lost 2 bases, with 11 bases spanning the gap.

There are a few counts of this clonotype. The chain combines TRBV12-3 or TRBV12-4 with TRBJ2-1; perhaps D is TRBD1 or TRBD2 (6 bases each). The CDR3 totals 18 residues. The germline V and J ends were trimmed by 6 bases and 9 bases, with 30 bases remaining between them. The CDR3 reads CASSLPLGRGGGKGEQFF. The CDR3 nucleotides read TGTGCCAGCAGCCTTCCACTGGGACGTGGGGGCGGGAAGGGTGAGCAGTTCTTC.

The chain joins TRBV24-1 to TRBJ2-3, with D perhaps assigned TRBD1 or TRBD2 (5 bases each). This CDR3 has 14 amino acids. CDR1 and CDR2 (germline): KGHDR, SFDVKD. With 4 bases removed from V and 0 bases from J, the gap between germline ends came to 7 bases. CDR3 bases: TGTGCCACCAGTGAAAGGGACAGCACAGATACGCAGTATTTT. Encoded protein: CATSERDSTDTQYF.

The chain recombines TRBV6-4 with TRBJ2-7; weak D call: TRBD1 (5 bases). Looked up from germline, CDR1 is MRHNA and CDR2 is SNTAGT. The CDR3 loop spans 14 amino acids. Trimming cost V 2 bases and J 5 bases, with 13 bases left between them. The CDR3 spells CASSDIGDSHEQYF. CDR3 in DNA: TGTGCCAGCAGTGACATCGGAGACAGTCACGAGCAGTACTTC.

The table lists this clonotype with a few counts. This rearrangement joins TRBV7-2 to TRBJ1-1, with D hard to call. Germline CDR1 reads SGHTA; CDR2 reads FQGNSA. V was shortened by 2 bases and J by 11 bases, with 15 bases between the two germline ends. CDR3 length equals 13 residues. The CDR3 nucleotides read TGTGCCAGCAGCTTAAACGGTCTGGGGTTGGCTTTCTTT. It yields the protein CASSLNGLGLAFF.

V and J are TRBV10-3 and TRBJ2-2; 10 positions agree with TRBD2. Germline-derived CDR1 and CDR2 are ENHRY and SYGVKD. With 0 bases clipped from V and 6 bases from J, the junction kept 7 bases outside the gene matches. The CDR3 contains 17 residues. CDR3 protein: CAISESGLAGVSGELFF. The CDR3, as DNA: TGTGCCATCAGTGAGTCTGGCCTAGCGGGAGTTTCCGGGGAGCTGTTTTTT.

This clonotype was observed a few times. The chain joins TRBV7-9 to TRBJ2-3; D ambiguous. The CDR3 runs to 14 residues. V shed 1 base and J shed 4 bases, with 9 bases lying between them. Germline V gives CDR1 SEHNR, CDR2 FQNEAQ (reference sequence). CDR3 DNA: TGTGCCAGCAGCTTAGTTGACTCTCCAGATACGCAGTATTTT. It is translated as CASSLVDSPDTQYF.

The chain is built from TRBV25-1 and TRBJ2-7; 7 bases map to TRBD1. With 6 bases clipped from V and 0 bases from J, the junction kept 2 bases outside the gene matches. Germline loops: CDR1 MGHDK, CDR2 SYGVNS. This CDR3 region has 13 residues. For the CDR3, the DNA is TGTGCCAGCAGATGGGACAGCTCCTACGAGCAGTACTTC. It encodes CASRWDSSYEQYF.

The genes are TRBV7-6 and TRBJ2-2, with D perhaps TRBD2 (6 bases). CDR3 size: 13 residues. Germline V gene lookup returns CDR1 SGHVS and CDR2 FNYEAQ. V was shortened by 5 bases and J by 4 bases, with 8 bases between the two germline ends. CDR3 protein: CASSAGSTGELFF. DNA for the CDR3: TGTGCCAGCAGCGCCGGGAGCACCGGGGAGCTGTTTTTT.

The chain employs TRBV20-1 and TRBJ2-3; TRBD1 might be the D (6 bases). The V and J ends lost 2 bases and 2 bases respectively, with 17 bases between them. The CDR3 extends over 16 amino acids. Germline V gene sequence: CDR1 DFQATT, CDR2 SNEGSKA (reference sequence). CDR3 sequence reads: CSARPRRGTPTDTQYF. Here the CDR3 DNA reads TGCAGTGCTAGACCCCGTAGGGGGACCCCCACAGATACGCAGTATTTT.

The rearrangement links TRBV7-6 to TRBJ2-7; D uncertain. CDR3 size: 13 residues. V was clipped by 5 bases and J by 4 bases, with 12 bases between them. Germline lookup yields CDR1 SGHVS and CDR2 FNYEAQ. The CDR3 DNA reads TGTGCCAGCAGCGCCGGAGCATTGTACGAGCAGTACTTC. Translation gives CASSAGALYEQYF.

CDR3 DNA: TGCGCCAGCAGCTCGGCAGAGAACACTGAAGCTTTCTTT. Amino acids: CASSSAENTEAFF. This rearrangement joins TRBV5-1 to TRBJ1-1, with D unresolved. The CDR3 spans 13 residues. CDR1 SGHRS and CDR2 YFSETQ come from the germline V gene. V lost 3 bases to trimming and J lost 1 base, with 7 bases between them.

This clonotype was counted a few times. The gene calls are TRBV2 and TRBJ2-7; 8 bases agree with TRBD2. Germline loops: CDR1 SNHLY, CDR2 FYNNEI. The J segment lost 1 base and the V segment lost 0 bases, leaving 5 bases of the junction unmatched. The CDR3 spans 16 residues. CDR3 residues: CASSEALAGGSYEQYF. The CDR3, as DNA: TGTGCCAGCAGTGAAGCGCTGGCGGGAGGATCCTACGAGCAGTACTTC.

This clonotype was seen only a few times. This chain links TRBV10-3 with TRBJ2-4; TRBD1 matches at 10 bases. Trimming cost V 10 bases and J 2 bases; bases outside gene matches: 5. CDR1 ENHRY and CDR2 SYGVKD come from the germline V gene. The CDR3 spans 14 residues. The CDR3 here is CATGQGETKNIQYF. In nucleotides, the CDR3 is TGTGCCACCGGACAGGGGGAAACCAAAAACATTCAGTACTTC.

The chain is built from TRBV11-2 and TRBJ2-3; 11 bases fit TRBD1. Germline-derived CDR1 and CDR2 are SGHAT and FQNNGV. V trimming: 4 bases; J trimming: 4 bases; junction bases outside the gene matches: 7. The length of the CDR3 is 16 residues. The CDR3, as DNA: TGTGCCAGCAGCTATTCGAGGACAGGGGGCGCAGATACGCAGTATTTT. It translates to CASSYSRTGGADTQYF.

This rearrangement joins TRBV13 to TRBJ2-7; D is uncertain. V lost 5 bases to trimming and J lost 0 bases, with 14 bases between them. This CDR3 contains 15 residues. Germline V lookup: CDR1 PRHDT, CDR2 FYEKMQ (reference sequence). The CDR3 spells CASSTRRRGSYEQYF. The DNA of the CDR3 is TGTGCCAGCAGCACCCGCAGAAGAGGCTCCTACGAGCAGTACTTC.

This clonotype was counted between two and nine times. The chain couples TRBV9 to TRBJ2-7, with D tentatively TRBD1 or TRBD2 (7 bases each). The CDR3 totals 15 residues. Germline V CDR1 and CDR2: SGDLS, YYNGEE. V was clipped by 4 bases and J by 5 bases, with 19 bases between them. The CDR3 sequence: CASSKADRAGDEQYF. The CDR3, as DNA: TGTGCCAGCAGCAAAGCTGACAGGGCGGGGGACGAGCAGTACTTC.